A single sample is the source of the 16 T cell receptor beta chains below, sequenced in a study of OX40 agonist ivuxolimab in advanced cancers. Libraries were prepared by immunoSEQ multiplex PCR; TCRdb keeps only in-frame clonotypes and omits some of them. The sample carries 70,000 to 75,000 clones, roughly four fifths recorded once. This sample comprised CD4+ or CD8+ T cells sorted from blood, obtained in a trial of the OX40 agonist ivuxolimab. The receptors were gathered from an adult with an advanced solid tumor such as melanoma, head and neck, liver or kidney cancer.

The gene calls are TRBV29-1 and TRBJ2-1; D is ambiguous. Per germline, CDR1 SQVTM and CDR2 ANQGSEA. Trimming took 2 bases from V and 13 from J, leaving 15 bases between them. CDR3 length: 12 amino acids. The CDR3 protein is CSVESVETKQFF. In DNA form, the CDR3 reads TGCAGCGTTGAAAGTGTGGAGACCAAACAGTTCTTC.

This chain uses TRBV28 with TRBJ2-7; D unresolved. This CDR3 spans 11 amino acids. Trimming removed 8 bases from V and 0 bases from J, with 5 bases in between. Looked up from germline, CDR1 is MDHEN and CDR2 is SYDVKM. The CDR3 spells CASGHSYEQYF. CDR3 bases: TGTGCCAGCGGGCACTCCTACGAGCAGTACTTC. The full variable domain, completed using reference TRBV28 and TRBJ2-7, is DVKVTQSSRYLVKRTGEKVFLECVQDMDHENMFWYRQDPGLGLRLIYFSYDVKMKEKGDIPEGYSVSREKKERFSLILESASTNQTSMYLCASGHSYEQYFGPGTRLTVT.

This clone was counted only a few times. The CDR3 protein is CASSFEGQYSPLHF. In DNA form, the CDR3 reads TGTGCCAGCAGTTTTGAGGGGCAGTACTCACCCCTCCACTTT. The chain recombines TRBV27 with TRBJ1-6; D is perhaps TRBD1 (5 bases). CDR1 and CDR2 from the germline V gene are MNHEY and SMNVEV (reference sequence). This CDR3 contains 14 residues. The V and J ends lost 3 bases and 10 bases respectively, with 13 bases between them.

The rearrangement uses TRBV5-6 and TRBJ1-3; a possible D gene is TRBD1 (6 bases). V lost 1 base and J 0 bases, leaving 20 bases between the germline ends. The CDR3 is 19 amino acids. Germline V gives CDR1 SGHDT, CDR2 YYEEEE. The CDR3 nucleotides are TGTGCCAGCAGCTTGAGGACAGACCGCTACGACAACTCTGGAAACACCATATATTTT. The encoded protein is CASSLRTDRYDNSGNTIYF.

The chain carries TRBV27 and TRBJ2-7, with D possibly TRBD1 on 6 matching bases. The germline CDR1 and CDR2 sequences are MNHEY and SMNVEV (reference sequence). V was pared by 10 bases and J by 0 bases, with 19 bases between. This CDR3 spans 15 amino acids. The CDR3: CATSWDILSSYEQYF. DNA for the CDR3: TGTGCCACGTCCTGGGACATTTTAAGCTCCTACGAGCAGTACTTC.

This clone was seen more than once but under ten times. This rearrangement joins TRBV7-9 to TRBJ2-7; no clear D gene. V was cut by 3 bases and J by 0 bases, with 9 bases left in between. This CDR3 has 14 amino acids. From germline, CDR1 is SEHNR and CDR2 FQNEAQ (reference sequence). CDR3 sequence reads: CASSFTGDSYEQYF. DNA of the CDR3: TGTGCCAGCAGCTTTACTGGGGACTCCTACGAGCAGTACTTC.

The chain couples TRBV7-9 to TRBJ1-3; 9 nucleotides agree with TRBD1. Losses at the gene ends were 3 bases for V and 6 bases for J; bases not matched to a gene: 6. CDR3 length: 15 residues. From germline, CDR1 is SEHNR and CDR2 FQNEAQ (reference sequence). Here the CDR3 DNA reads TGTGCCAGCAGCTTGAGACAGGGGGTAGAAAACACCATATATTTT. As protein: CASSLRQGVENTIYF.

V is TRBV5-4 and J is TRBJ1-5; a weak D match, TRBD1 (5 bases). CDR3 length: 14 residues. V lost 2 bases to trimming and J lost 4 bases, with 10 bases between them. The germline CDR1 and CDR2 sequences are SGHNT and YYREEE (reference sequence). CDR3 nucleotide sequence: TGTGCCAGCAGCTTCCTAGGGGATAATCAGCCCCAGCATTTT. Translated: CASSFLGDNQPQHF.

The chain has TRBV7-9 and TRBJ1-5; tentatively, D is TRBD1 (5 bases). The CDR3 runs to 14 residues. Trimming stripped 0 bases from V and 7 bases from J, with 10 bases between. In germline, CDR1 is SEHNR, CDR2 FQNEAQ (reference sequence). CDR3 DNA sequence: TGTGCCAGCAGCTTAGCGGGGAGGGGCCAGCCCCAGCATTTT. This sequence encodes CASSLAGRGQPQHF.

This chain connects TRBV5-1 to TRBJ2-6, with a weak D call TRBD1 (5 bases). The germline V gene encodes CDR1 SGHRS and CDR2 YFSETQ. V was cut by 4 bases and J by 0 bases, with 8 bases left in between. The CDR3 is made up of 15 amino acids. The CDR3 region has the DNA TGCGCCAGCAGCGTGCAGGGCTCTGGGGCCAACGTCCTGACTTTC. This gives the protein CASSVQGSGANVLTF. The full variable domain, with the rest looked up from reference TRBV5-1 and TRBJ2-6, is KAGVTQTPRYLIKTRGQQVTLSCSPISGHRSVSWYQQTPGQGLQFLFEYFSETQRNKGNFPGRFSGRQFSNSRSEMNVSTLELGDSALYLCASSVQGSGANVLTFGAGSRLTVL.

The gene calls are TRBV6-1 and TRBJ1-5; possible D gene TRBD1, 5 bases. This CDR3 region has 16 residues. CDR1 MNHNS and CDR2 SASEGT come from the germline V gene. V dropped 4 bases and J dropped 0 bases, with 13 bases sitting between them. CDR3 sequence reads: CASSAPGGYSNQPQHF. CDR3 in DNA: TGTGCCAGCAGTGCCCCCGGGGGATATAGCAATCAGCCCCAGCATTTT.

This clone was found a few times. This rearrangement joins TRBV7-9 to TRBJ1-1; 12 bases agree with TRBD1. The V segment lost 3 bases and the J segment 5 bases; nucleotides outside the gene matches: 1. From germline, CDR1 is SEHNR and CDR2 FQNEAQ (reference sequence). This CDR3 region has 14 residues. The CDR3, as DNA: TGTGCCAGCAGCTTGGGACAGGGGGCTACTGAAGCTTTCTTT. It is translated as CASSLGQGATEAFF.

The V gene is TRBV28, the J gene TRBJ2-7; D may be TRBD2 (5 bases). Germline CDR1 and CDR2: MDHEN and SYDVKM. Trimming took 3 bases from V and 1 from J, leaving 13 bases between them. This CDR3 spans 15 amino acids. CDR3 sequence (DNA): TGTGCCAGCAGTTTCGCGGGTCGCCTTTCCTACGAGCAGTACTTC. This encodes CASSFAGRLSYEQYF.

V usage is TRBV5-4 and J usage is TRBJ2-3; weak D call: TRBD2 (6 bases). CDR1 is SGHNT, CDR2 YYREEE, per germline (reference sequence). Trimming cost V 4 bases and J 4 bases, with 16 bases left between them. This CDR3 comprises 15 residues. CDR3 amino acids: CASSASGRRADTQYF. CDR3 bases: TGTGCCAGCAGCGCCTCAGGGAGGAGGGCAGATACGCAGTATTTT.

The V call is TRBV7-2, the J call TRBJ2-7, with D hard to call. Trimming removed 1 base at V and 1 base at J, with 11 bases between. This CDR3 has 15 residues. Germline V gene lookup returns CDR1 SGHTA and CDR2 FQGNSA. The CDR3 nucleotides are TGTGCCAGCAGCTTAGACATCGGACGATCCTACGAGCAGTACTTC. This sequence encodes CASSLDIGRSYEQYF.

This clone showed up just a few times. V and J are TRBV27 and TRBJ1-4; no definite D call. The CDR3 extends over 15 amino acids. V dropped 7 bases and J dropped 0 bases, with 12 bases sitting between them. From germline, CDR1 is MNHEY and CDR2 SMNVEV (reference sequence). The CDR3 DNA follows: TGTGCCAGCAAGCCGGCAGATGCAACTAATGAAAAACTGTTTTTT. This sequence encodes CASKPADATNEKLFF.